This T cell receptor beta chain originates from a study of cytomegalovirus exposure and HLA in healthy donors. Study information: In terms of ancestry, the Caucasian-associated cluster contained more than 65% of the approximately 420 genotyped donors.

As to this clone: The antigen remains unidentified.

The study ran its PCR with 60 Vbeta and 13 Jbeta primers. The repertoire was sequenced with immunoSEQ multiplex PCR; TCRdb's copy has only in-frame clones and lacks some. This table has about 110,000 clones, about three quarters appearing once. Whole-study results and caveats: Researchers reported in a later analysis that a missense DCLRE1C variant was tied to TCR beta V- and J-gene trimming. Later analysis reportedly placed an Asian-associated ancestry cluster below the roughly 670-donor mean in N-insertions. Of the V segments, some could not be distinguished, including TRBV6-2 and TRBV6-3, and were excluded.

Trimming at V came to 4 bases and at J to 6 bases, leaving 12 bases not matched to a gene. CDR1 is SGHAT and CDR2 is FQDESV in the germline V gene (reference sequence). The CDR3 is 16 amino acids. This clonotype was sampled from a woman aged 60-75 years in good health and CMV-seropositive. V is TRBV11-1 and J is TRBJ1-2; 9 bases fit TRBD1. Sequenced: PBMCs. CDR3 nucleotide sequence: TGTGCCAGCAGCTCCTTGCTACGGGACAGGGAACATGGCTACACCTTC. Its translation is CASSSLLRDREHGYTF. Using reference TRBV11-1 and TRBJ1-2 for the parts outside the CDR3, the full variable domain is EAEVAQSPRYKITEKSQAVAFWCDPISGHATLYWYRQILGQGPELLVQFQDESVVDDSQLPKDRFSAERLKGVDSTLKIQPAELGDSAMYLCASSSLLRDREHGYTFGSGTRLTVV.